A selection of T cell receptor beta chains follows, all from one sample in a study of blood T cell repertoires in COVID-19. Sequencing was performed with immunoSEQ multiplex PCR; in TCRdb, only in-frame clones are kept and a portion is missing. Of about 110,000 clones listed, 70% to 90% are singletons. Sequenced input: peripheral blood. The source of these receptors is a human donor in a cohort sampled during active COVID-19. CDR3s include the opening cysteine and the closing phenylalanine or tryptophan. D genes are given only for firm matches. Size is stated for part of the rows, as once, few or many counts, or as a class when the clone is expanded.

j_gene | v_gene | abundance | d_gene | CDR3nt | CDR3aa
TRBJ1-1 | TRBV5-1 | - | TRBD1 | TGCGCCAGCAGCTTGGCCGGGACAGCCTTCATGAACACTGAAGCTTTCTTT | CASSLAGTAFMNTEAFF
TRBJ2-5 | TRBV30 | - | TRBD1 | TGTGCCTGGAGTGTCGGGACAGGGTGGGGAGAGACCCAGTACTTC | CAWSVGTGWGETQYF
TRBJ2-3 | TRBV28 | - | - | TGTGCCAGCAGTTTCGGCCAGACTAGCACAGATACGCAGTATTTT | CASSFGQTSTDTQYF
TRBJ1-5 | TRBV5-6 | - | - | TGTGCCAGCAGCCAGCGGGGGTGGGATCAGCCCCAGCATTTT | CASSQRGWDQPQHF
TRBJ1-4 | TRBV6-5 | - | TRBD1 | TGTGCCAGCAGAAGGGGGGACAGGGGTTCTGAAAAACTGTTTTTT | CASRRGDRGSEKLFF
TRBJ2-5 | TRBV9 | - | TRBD2 | TGTGCCAGCAGCGTCGGGCGGAGCGGGGGGGACCAAGAGACCCAGTACTTC | CASSVGRSGGDQETQYF
TRBJ1-2 | TRBV4-1 | - | - | TGCGCCAGCAGCCAGGGGCCCCTGGACCAGAACTATGGCTACACCTTC | CASSQGPLDQNYGYTF
TRBJ2-3 | TRBV24-1 | - | - | TGTGCCACCAGTGATTTCGGGGGGCGTGGGAGCACAGATACGCAGTATTTT | CATSDFGGRGSTDTQYF
TRBJ1-1 | TRBV28 | - | - | TGTGCCAGCAGTTTAGGGCAGAAGCTTGAAGCTTTCTTT | CASSLGQKLEAFF
TRBJ1-2 | TRBV4-2 | few | TRBD1 | TGTGCCAGCAGCCAACAGACAGGGAATGGCTACACCTTC | CASSQQTGNGYTF
TRBJ2-1 | TRBV10-3 | - | TRBD2 | TGTGCCATCACCGAGAGGTCTAGCGGGGTGACCTACAATGAGCAGTTCTTC | CAITERSSGVTYNEQFF
TRBJ2-5 | TRBV2 | - | TRBD2 | TGTGCCAGCAGGAGTACTAGCGGGAGGCTTCGAGGGAATGCGGAGACCCAGTACTTC | CASRSTSGRLRGNAETQYF
TRBJ2-1 | TRBV5-1 | - | TRBD2 | TGCGCCAGCAGCTTATCGAGGGAGGGCTACCGGGAGCAGTTCTTC | CASSLSREGYREQFF
TRBJ2-1 | TRBV28 | - | - | TGTGCCAGCAGTTTCCAGGGCGCCAGCTCCTACAATGAGCAGTTCTTC | CASSFQGASSYNEQFF
TRBJ2-7 | TRBV11-1 | - | TRBD1 | TGTGCCAGCAGCTTACCTGGACAGGGGTACGAGCAGTACTTC | CASSLPGQGYEQYF
TRBJ1-3 | TRBV6-5 | - | TRBD1 | TGTGCCAGCCGCCCGACAGGGGCTGGAAACACCATATATTTT | CASRPTGAGNTIYF
TRBJ2-1 | TRBV29-1 | - | TRBD2 | TGCAGCGCAGCGGGGGGGCTTAATGAGCAGTTCTTC | CSAAGGLNEQFF
TRBJ1-1 | TRBV5-4 | few | TRBD1 | TGTGCCAGCAGCCCTCGTCCCGGGACAGGGGGTGACACTGAAGCTTTCTTT | CASSPRPGTGGDTEAFF
TRBJ2-5 | TRBV4-1 | - | - | TGCGCCAGCAGCCAAGGGGGGGGCGTACAGACCCAGTACTTC | CASSQGGGVQTQYF
TRBJ1-4 | TRBV6-6 | - | - | TGTGCCAGCAGTTATCGGTCAACTAATGAAAAACTGTTTTTT | CASSYRSTNEKLFF
TRBJ2-2 | TRBV5-1 | - | TRBD1 | TGCGCCAGCAGCACCGGGACAGGGACCGGGGAGCTGTTTTTT | CASSTGTGTGELFF